Listed here are 28 T cell receptor beta chains from one sample, sequenced in a study of beta chain features in type 1 diabetes. Since all of the isolated RNA was reverse transcribed, expressed TCRB transcripts were what got sequenced. Profiled with immunoSEQ multiplex PCR; TCRdb holds only in-frame clones, not every one. The table has under 900,000 clones, about 17% seen once. Sequenced sample: naive CD4+ T cells from blood. All receptors derive from a woman between 18 and 29 years old in good health.

On this clone itself: The identical CDR3 is also encoded by other nucleotide sequences in the sample. This rearrangement joins TRBV6-5 to TRBJ2-2; D is ambiguous. Germline V gene data show CDR1 as MNHEY and CDR2 as SVGAGI. CDR3 length: 15 amino acids. The germline V and J ends were trimmed by 4 bases and 0 bases, with 9 bases remaining between them. The CDR3 loop reads CASSLGRTNTGELFF. CDR3 coding DNA: TGTGCCAGCAGTTTGGGCAGGACGAACACCGGGGAGCTGTTTTTT.

This clone was seen only a few times. The genes are TRBV7-2 and TRBJ1-3, with TRBD1 identical over 10 bases. CDR1 and CDR2 (germline): SGHTA, FQGNSA. V trimming: 4 bases; J trimming: 3 bases; junction bases outside the gene matches: 6. The CDR3 length is 16 residues. This CDR3 is CASSSGQGIGGNTIYF. DNA of the CDR3: TGTGCCAGCAGCTCGGGACAGGGGATAGGTGGAAACACCATATATTTT.

The chain combines TRBV9 with TRBJ1-1, with D hard to call. Trimming removed 0 bases at V and 7 bases at J, with 16 bases between. CDR1 SGDLS and CDR2 YYNGEE come from the germline V gene. This CDR3 is 15 amino acids long. The CDR3 DNA is TGTGCCAGCAGCGTAGCTCCGGCCAGGCGGGATGAAGCTTTCTTT. Its translation: CASSVAPARRDEAFF.

This chain connects TRBV11-2 to TRBJ1-3, with no clear D. V shed 1 base and J shed 3 bases, with 7 bases lying between them. Germline CDR1 reads SGHAT; CDR2 reads FQNNGV. The CDR3 has 14 residues. The CDR3 DNA is TGTGCCAGCAGCTTAGTGGACTTTGGAAACACCATATATTTT. Amino acid sequence: CASSLVDFGNTIYF.

The V and J genes are TRBV6-1 and TRBJ2-1; maybe TRBD2 (6 bases). There are 18 residues in the CDR3. Trimming left V 4 bases short and J 0 bases short, with 19 bases between. Germline V CDR1 and CDR2: MNHNS, SASEGT. CDR3 loop: CASSGGGWGASSYNEQFF. The DNA for the CDR3 is TGTGCCAGCAGTGGGGGAGGATGGGGAGCGAGCTCCTACAATGAGCAGTTCTTC.

This clone was counted between two and nine times. V is TRBV10-3 and J is TRBJ1-1; a possible D gene is TRBD1 (6 bases). The ends were cut back, 5 bases at V and 2 bases at J, with 12 bases in the middle. CDR1 ENHRY and CDR2 SYGVKD come from the germline V gene. This CDR3 contains 14 residues. The CDR3 protein is CAISKQGFNTEAFF. The CDR3 nucleotides are TGTGCCATCAGTAAACAGGGTTTTAACACTGAAGCTTTCTTT.

The chain joins TRBV7-2 to TRBJ1-5, with 7 bases that match TRBD1. The germline CDR1 and CDR2 sequences are SGHTA and FQGNSA. The CDR3 runs to 12 residues. Trimming took 6 bases from V and 6 from J; bases not matched to a gene: 2. In nucleotides, the CDR3 is TGTGCCAGCAGTAGACAGGGTCAGCCCCAGCATTTT. Translation gives CASSRQGQPQHF.

This clone has only a few counts. This sequence joins TRBV2 and TRBJ1-5; TRBD1 aligns across 7 bases. The CDR3 is 13 residues long. The germline gives CDR1 SNHLY, CDR2 FYNNEI. V was clipped by 7 bases and J by 5 bases; unmatched bases: 5. The CDR3 loop is CASTGGFDQPQHF. CDR3 nucleotide sequence: TGTGCCAGCACAGGGGGTTTTGATCAGCCCCAGCATTTT.

This clone was detected a few times. The chain couples TRBV6-5 to TRBJ2-1; tentatively, D is TRBD2 (6 bases). V lost 2 bases and J lost 8, with 13 bases in between. Germline V CDR1 and CDR2: MNHEY, SVGAGI. The CDR3 sequence is 14 residues long. The CDR3 loop is CASSYPGTGDEQFF. Written as DNA, the CDR3 is TGTGCCAGCAGTTACCCCGGGACTGGCGATGAGCAGTTCTTC.

This clone turned up a few times. The chain has TRBV2 and TRBJ2-4, with D perhaps matching TRBD1 (6 bases). Per the germline V gene, CDR1 is SNHLY and CDR2 is FYNNEI. Trimming shortened V by 2 bases and J by 2 bases, and 16 bases separated the two germline ends. The CDR3 covers 17 residues. The CDR3, as DNA: TGTGCCAGCAGTGAACGTCTCGCAGGGGCCCCCAAAAACATTCAGTACTTC. Translating gives CASSERLAGAPKNIQYF.

This clone was detected only a few times. The chain joins TRBV28 to TRBJ2-7; maybe TRBD2 (5 bases). Germline V gives CDR1 MDHEN, CDR2 SYDVKM. The CDR3 totals 12 residues. With 8 bases removed from V and 4 bases from J, the gap between germline ends came to 12 bases. The CDR3, as DNA: TGTGCCAGCCGGGAAACGGTTTACGAGCAGTACTTC. Protein product: CASRETVYEQYF.

The rearrangement links TRBV6-6 to TRBJ2-5; 9 bases align to TRBD2. The CDR3 consists of 14 residues. Germline V lookup: CDR1 MNHNY, CDR2 SVGAGI (reference sequence). Germline trimming cut 6 bases from V and 0 bases from J; bases unmatched to any gene: 2. DNA of the CDR3: TGTGCCAGCAGCCTAGCGGGAAACCAAGAGACCCAGTACTTC. Translated: CASSLAGNQETQYF.

The chain is built from TRBV5-4 and TRBJ1-3; D possibly corresponds to TRBD1 (5 bases). V lost 7 bases and J lost 0, with 11 bases in between. The CDR3 runs 14 residues. Per germline, CDR1 SGHNT and CDR2 YYREEE (reference sequence). CDR3 sequence: CASSAGTSGNTIYF. The CDR3 DNA reads TGTGCCAGCTCCGCGGGGACCTCTGGAAACACCATATATTTT.

The chain's CDR3 is CASSPGPRTNEKLFF. CDR3 bases: TGCGCCAGCAGCCCCGGCCCCAGAACTAATGAAAAACTGTTTTTT. This chain links TRBV4-1 with TRBJ1-4, with D hard to call. CDR1 is MGHRA, CDR2 YSYEKL, per germline. Trimming shortened V by 4 bases and J by 1 base, and 10 bases separated the two germline ends. CDR3 length: 15 amino acids.

This clone was seen a handful of times. V is TRBV7-3 and J is TRBJ1-1, with D unclear. In germline, CDR1 is SGHTA, CDR2 FQGTGA. This CDR3 has 11 residues. Trimming cost V 1 base and J 7 bases, with 4 bases left between them. The CDR3 DNA sequence: TGTGCCAGCAGCTTAAACGGTGAAGCTTTCTTT. Translated, it gives CASSLNGEAFF. Full variable domain (missing parts from reference TRBV7-3 and TRBJ1-1): GAGVSQTPSNKVTEKGKYVELRCDPISGHTALYWYRQSLGQGPEFLIYFQGTGAADDSGLPNDRFFAVRPEGSVSTLKIQRTERGDSAVYLCASSLNGEAFFGQGTRLTVV.

This clone was seen more than once but under ten times. The genes are TRBV10-3 and TRBJ1-6; perhaps TRBD1 as D (6 bases). Germline V gene lookup returns CDR1 ENHRY and CDR2 SYGVKD. V shed 2 bases and J shed 7 bases, with 9 bases lying between them. This CDR3 has 14 amino acids. The CDR3 here is CAISEQGNNSPLHF. CDR3 in DNA: TGTGCCATCAGTGAGCAGGGGAACAATTCACCCCTCCACTTT.

A few counts support this clone. Distinct nucleotide sequences in the sample also encode this CDR3. The chain uses TRBV28 and TRBJ2-7; 11 bases agree with TRBD1. The CDR3 totals 15 residues. The J segment lost 3 bases and the V segment lost 3 bases, leaving 4 bases of the junction unmatched. Germline loops: CDR1 MDHEN, CDR2 SYDVKM. This CDR3 reads CASSFSGTGGYEQYF. CDR3 DNA sequence: TGTGCCAGCAGTTTCTCCGGGACAGGGGGCTACGAGCAGTACTTC. The variable domain in full, with the rest retrieved from reference TRBV28 and TRBJ2-7, is DVKVTQSSRYLVKRTGEKVFLECVQDMDHENMFWYRQDPGLGLRLIYFSYDVKMKEKGDIPEGYSVSREKKERFSLILESASTNQTSMYLCASSFSGTGGYEQYFGPGTRLTVT.

The rearrangement joins TRBV4-2 to TRBJ2-7, with 10 bases aligning to TRBD2. The length of the CDR3 is 16 residues. V lost 5 bases, J lost 1 base, and 8 bases stayed unmatched. Per the germline V gene, CDR1 is LGHNA and CDR2 is YNFKEQ. The CDR3 DNA is TGTGCCAGCAGCGCGCGGCCAGCGGGAGGGTCCTACGAGCAGTACTTC. It specifies CASSARPAGGSYEQYF.

This clone was counted a few times. The genes are TRBV29-1 and TRBJ2-1; 10 bases align to TRBD2. J was trimmed by 0 bases and V by 5 bases; bases with no gene match: 10. This CDR3 region has 17 residues. Germline lookup yields CDR1 SQVTM and CDR2 ANQGSEA. The chain's CDR3 is CSVHPWTSGISYNEQFF. Here the CDR3 DNA reads TGCAGCGTTCACCCGTGGACTAGCGGAATCTCCTACAATGAGCAGTTCTTC.

Only a few counts were recorded for this clone. The chain employs TRBV19 and TRBJ2-1, with D perhaps matching TRBD1 (6 bases). V was clipped by 5 bases and J by 0 bases, with 11 bases between them. The CDR3 spans 15 residues. Germline lookup yields CDR1 LNHDA and CDR2 SQIVND (reference sequence). CDR3 bases: TGTGCCAGTAGTTACAGGGAGAGCTCCTACAATGAGCAGTTCTTC. Its protein product is CASSYRESSYNEQFF.

This clone was seen a few times. The chain carries TRBV7-2 and TRBJ2-7; TRBD2 aligns across 11 bases. The germline V gene has CDR1 SGHTA and CDR2 FQGNSA. The CDR3 runs to 16 residues. The V segment lost 3 bases and the J segment 1 base; nucleotides outside the gene matches: 5. The CDR3: CASSLRLAGRSYEQYF. The CDR3 DNA is TGTGCCAGCAGCTTGAGACTAGCGGGACGATCCTACGAGCAGTACTTC.

This chain uses TRBV6-5 with TRBJ2-4, with a possible D match to TRBD1 (6 bases). With 2 bases removed from V and 5 bases from J, the gap between germline ends came to 13 bases. Germline V gene sequence: CDR1 MNHEY, CDR2 SVGAGI. This CDR3 region has 15 residues. In nucleotides, the CDR3 is TGTGCCAGCAGTTACAGCGTACAGGGACAAAACATTCAGTACTTC. This encodes CASSYSVQGQNIQYF.

V usage is TRBV4-3 and J usage is TRBJ2-7; D remains ambiguous. Trimming took off 4 bases at V and 6 bases at J, with 16 bases between the two ends. This CDR3 is built from 14 residues. The germline V gene encodes CDR1 LGHNA and CDR2 YSLEER. DNA of the CDR3: TGCGCCAGCAGCCGAGTCAGTGGGGATGGCGAGCAGTACTTC. Residues: CASSRVSGDGEQYF.

This sequence joins TRBV19 and TRBJ2-1; 12 bases agree with TRBD2. The CDR3 contains 18 residues. J gave up 9 bases and V 1 base, and 13 bases lay outside the gene matches. CDR1 is LNHDA, CDR2 SQIVND, per germline (reference sequence). This CDR3 is CASSIGLAGGSYMGEQFF. The DNA of the CDR3 is TGTGCCAGTAGTATAGGGCTAGCGGGAGGGAGTTACATGGGTGAGCAGTTCTTC. Full variable domain (missing parts from reference TRBV19 and TRBJ2-1): DGGITQSPKYLFRKEGQNVTLSCEQNLNHDAMYWYRQDPGQGLRLIYYSQIVNDFQKGDIAEGYSVSREKKESFPLTVTSAQKNPTAFYLCASSIGLAGGSYMGEQFFGPGTRLTVL.

The V call is TRBV7-3, the J call TRBJ2-3, with D perhaps TRBD2 (6 bases). V gave up 5 bases and J gave up 4 bases, with 16 bases separating them. The CDR3 runs to 15 residues. Per the germline V gene, CDR1 is SGHTA and CDR2 is FQGTGA. CDR3 sequence (DNA): TGTGCCAGCAGCCATGCCGTAACGGGAGCAGATACGCAGTATTTT. This encodes CASSHAVTGADTQYF.

A few counts support this clone. The rearrangement links TRBV27 to TRBJ1-2; no reliable D call. Germline values: CDR1 MNHEY, CDR2 SMNVEV (reference sequence). The V end lost 7 bases, the J end lost 10 bases, and 16 bases lay between the germline ends. The CDR3 consists of 12 residues. CDR3 residues: CASTNAGGLYTF. The CDR3 DNA follows: TGTGCCAGCACTAACGCAGGAGGACTCTACACCTTC.

This clone was observed a few times. This rearrangement joins TRBV27 to TRBJ2-5; 10 nucleotides agree with TRBD2. The J call may be incorrect, as the DNA end agrees better with TRBJ2-7. Per germline, CDR1 MNHEY and CDR2 SMNVEV (reference sequence). CDR3 length equals 14 residues. The DNA for the CDR3 is TGTGCCAGCAGTTTGGCTAGCGGGAGAAGCGAGCAGTACTTC. Its protein product is CASSLASGRSEQYF.

The rearrangement links TRBV11-2 to TRBJ2-5; 7 nucleotides line up with TRBD1. CDR1 and CDR2 (germline): SGHAT, FQNNGV. Trimming removed 7 bases from V and 2 bases from J; junction bases left unmatched: 7. The CDR3 totals 14 residues. CDR3 sequence: CASTYTGVQETQYF. Written as DNA, the CDR3 is TGTGCCAGCACGTATACAGGGGTACAAGAGACCCAGTACTTC.